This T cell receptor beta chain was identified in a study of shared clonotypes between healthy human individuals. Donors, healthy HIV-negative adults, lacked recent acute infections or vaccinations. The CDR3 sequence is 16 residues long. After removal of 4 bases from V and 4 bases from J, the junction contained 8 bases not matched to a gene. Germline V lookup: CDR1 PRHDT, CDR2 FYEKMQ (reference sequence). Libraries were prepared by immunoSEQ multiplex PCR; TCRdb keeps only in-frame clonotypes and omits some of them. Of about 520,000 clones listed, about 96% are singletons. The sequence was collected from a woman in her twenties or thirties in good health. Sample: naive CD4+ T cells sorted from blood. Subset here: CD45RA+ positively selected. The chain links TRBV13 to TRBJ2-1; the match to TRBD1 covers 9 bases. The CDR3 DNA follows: TGTGCCAGCAGCTCCCTGACAGGGGGACAGTACAATGAGCAGTTCTTC. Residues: CASSSLTGGQYNEQFF.